This passage covers 16 T cell receptor beta chains from one sample sequenced in a study of cytomegalovirus exposure and HLA in healthy donors. Primers for the PCR totalled 60 Vbeta and 13 Jbeta. The assay was immunoSEQ multiplex PCR, and TCRdb's table has in-frame clones only and misses some. The sample consists of a few hundred thousand clones, 85% to 95% of them appearing once. The sequencing sample was made of PBMCs. The receptors here all came from a girl aged 2-15 years in good health and CMV-seronegative.

The rearrangement links TRBV7-9 to TRBJ2-6; D is unresolved. Germline assignment: CDR1 SEHNR and CDR2 FQNEAQ (reference sequence). The germline V and J ends were trimmed by 1 base and 3 bases, with 7 bases remaining between them. This CDR3 has 15 amino acids. The CDR3 reads CASSLVGGGANVLTF. In DNA form, the CDR3 reads TGTGCCAGCAGCTTAGTCGGCGGTGGGGCCAACGTCCTGACTTTC.

The CDR3 DNA reads TGCGCCAGCAGCTTTGGGGGGTCCCCAGATACGCAGTATTTT. It encodes CASSFGGSPDTQYF. The chain is built from TRBV5-1 and TRBJ2-3; tentatively, D is TRBD2 (6 bases). The germline CDR1 and CDR2 sequences are SGHRS and YFSETQ. V was cut by 2 bases and J by 4 bases, with 11 bases left in between. This CDR3 has 14 amino acids.

The J gene is TRBJ2-2, the V gene TRBV7-3, with D perhaps TRBD1 (5 bases). Germline V gene data show CDR1 as SGHTA and CDR2 as FQGTGA. Trimming took 0 bases from V and 0 from J, leaving 11 bases between them. The CDR3 runs 17 residues. The CDR3 protein is CASSLTPDKANTGELFF. As DNA, the CDR3 is TGTGCCAGCAGCTTAACGCCGGACAAAGCGAACACCGGGGAGCTGTTTTTT.

This chain joins TRBV5-1 and TRBJ1-2; 7 bases agree with TRBD1. This CDR3 has 12 residues. In germline, CDR1 is SGHRS, CDR2 YFSETQ. The trim removed 2 bases at V and 8 bases at J, leaving 3 bases unmatched. CDR3 protein: CASSFTGDGYTF. For the CDR3, the DNA is TGCGCCAGCAGCTTCACAGGGGACGGCTACACCTTC.

The chain links TRBV4-1 to TRBJ2-7, with D perhaps TRBD2 (6 bases). Looked up from germline, CDR1 is MGHRA and CDR2 is YSYEKL. V lost 0 bases to trimming and J lost 5 bases, with 20 bases between them. This CDR3 comprises 17 residues. The CDR3 spells CASSQDLVPGLNNEQYF. DNA of the CDR3: TGCGCCAGCAGCCAAGACTTGGTGCCGGGACTTAACAACGAGCAGTACTTC.

V usage is TRBV7-9 and J usage is TRBJ1-5, with 9 bases identical to TRBD1. Trimming at V came to 0 bases and at J to 2 bases, leaving 5 bases not matched to a gene. Per germline, CDR1 SEHNR and CDR2 FQNEAQ (reference sequence). The CDR3 is 17 residues long. For the CDR3, the DNA is TGTGCCAGCAGCTTAGCGGGGACAGGGTATGGCAATCAGCCCCAGCATTTT. This encodes CASSLAGTGYGNQPQHF.

This rearrangement joins TRBV11-2 to TRBJ2-1, with TRBD2 matching over 10 bases. The CDR3 consists of 15 residues. Germline V CDR1 and CDR2: SGHAT, FQNNGV. V dropped 2 bases and J dropped 8; count of bases not matched to a gene: 6. The CDR3, as DNA: TGTGCCAGCAGCTTATCAGCGGGAGGGCCGGATGAGCAGTTCTTC. Amino acids: CASSLSAGGPDEQFF.

In this sample, this clone turned up once. The chain employs TRBV5-1 and TRBJ1-1; no reliable D call. The CDR3 runs to 14 residues. Germline CDR1 is SGHRS and CDR2 is YFSETQ. Trimming pared 3 bases from V and 6 bases from J, leaving 15 bases between. The CDR3 bases are TGCGCCAGCAGCTCCTCCTCTAAGTTCGCTGAAGCTTTCTTT. Translated, it gives CASSSSSKFAEAFF.

This rearrangement joins TRBV6-5 to TRBJ1-1, with TRBD1 matching over 7 bases. The germline V gene has CDR1 MNHEY and CDR2 SVGAGI. There are 14 residues in the CDR3. Trimming took 6 bases from V and 0 from J; bases not matched to a gene: 4. CDR3 loop: CASRGQLMNTEAFF. The CDR3 DNA reads TGTGCCAGCAGGGGACAGCTCATGAACACTGAAGCTTTCTTT.

The chain carries TRBV4-1 and TRBJ2-7; possibly TRBD1 for D (6 bases). This CDR3 has 14 residues. V was clipped by 4 bases and J by 2 bases, with 12 bases between them. CDR1 is MGHRA, CDR2 YSYEKL, per germline. CDR3 in DNA: TGCGCCAGCAGCCGAGATTGGGGGCCCTACGAGCAGTACTTC. As protein: CASSRDWGPYEQYF.

V and J are TRBV5-1 and TRBJ2-7; possible D gene TRBD1, 6 bases. V lost 2 bases and J lost 5, with 8 bases in between. Germline V CDR1 and CDR2: SGHRS, YFSETQ. This CDR3 has 12 residues. The CDR3 is CASSFGDNEQYF. The CDR3 DNA reads as TGCGCCAGCAGCTTCGGGGACAACGAGCAGTACTTC. The full variable domain, in which reference TRBV5-1 and TRBJ2-7 provide the parts outside the CDR3, is KAGVTQTPRYLIKTRGQQVTLSCSPISGHRSVSWYQQTPGQGLQFLFEYFSETQRNKGNFPGRFSGRQFSNSRSEMNVSTLELGDSALYLCASSFGDNEQYFGPGTRLTVT.

The genes are TRBV5-6 and TRBJ2-1; 12 bases match TRBD2. V trimming: 4 bases; J trimming: 8 bases; junction bases outside the gene matches: 4. CDR3 length: 14 residues. The germline V gene has CDR1 SGHDT and CDR2 YYEEEE. The CDR3 DNA is TGTGCCAGCAGCCTAGCGGGAGGGCCGGATGAGCAGTTCTTC. Encoded protein: CASSLAGGPDEQFF. Filled out from reference TRBV5-6 and TRBJ2-1, the complete variable domain reads DAGVTQSPTHLIKTRGQQVTLRCSPKSGHDTVSWYQQALGQGPQFIFQYYEEEERQRGNFPDRFSGHQFPNYSSELNVNALLLGDSALYLCASSLAGGPDEQFFGPGTRLTVL.

This rearrangement joins TRBV5-6 to TRBJ2-1, with a possible D match to TRBD2 (6 bases). The CDR3 contains 16 residues. The V gene's germline CDR1 is SGHDT and CDR2 YYEEEE. V was clipped by 3 bases and J by 0 bases, with 13 bases between them. CDR3 sequence (DNA): TGTGCCAGCAGCTCACGGTTCGGGGGCTCCTACAATGAGCAGTTCTTC. Residues: CASSSRFGGSYNEQFF.

The chain recombines TRBV19 with TRBJ2-3, with TRBD2 identical over 11 bases. Germline trimming cut 3 bases from V and 1 base from J; bases unmatched to any gene: 0. Germline values: CDR1 LNHDA, CDR2 SQIVND (reference sequence). The CDR3 sequence is 15 residues long. DNA for the CDR3: TGTGCCAGTAGTATGACTAGCGGGGGCACAGATACGCAGTATTTT. Its protein product is CASSMTSGGTDTQYF. Supplemented by reference TRBV19 and TRBJ2-3, the full variable domain reads DGGITQSPKYLFRKEGQNVTLSCEQNLNHDAMYWYRQDPGQGLRLIYYSQIVNDFQKGDIAEGYSVSREKKESFPLTVTSAQKNPTAFYLCASSMTSGGTDTQYFGPGTRLTVL.

The chain carries TRBV6-5 and TRBJ1-4; 9 bases are a match to TRBD1. From germline, CDR1 is MNHEY and CDR2 SVGAGI. The CDR3 has 14 residues. V shed 2 bases and J 7 bases; nucleotides not matched to a gene: 2. The CDR3 sequence is CASSYGQGSEKLFF. DNA for the CDR3: TGTGCCAGCAGTTACGGACAGGGGAGTGAAAAACTGTTTTTT.

This chain uses TRBV10-2 with TRBJ2-4, with no clear D. Germline values: CDR1 WSHSY, CDR2 SAAADI. V was shortened by 8 bases and J by 3 bases, with 11 bases between the two germline ends. The CDR3 extends over 13 amino acids. CDR3 in amino acids: CASLGRYKNIQYF. CDR3 nucleotide sequence: TGCGCCAGCCTGGGCAGGTACAAAAACATTCAGTACTTC.